This paragraph covers one T cell receptor (gamma chain) sequence. This sample was included in a study of gamma-delta chains in newborns, infants, children. TCRdb redid clone calling on the reads using CATT. The sample lists roughly 2,600 gamma-chain clones, roughly two fifths occurring once. This CDR3 has 17 amino acids. CDR1 and CDR2 from the germline V gene are VINAFY and YDVSNSKD. V trimming: 3 bases; J trimming: 5 bases; junction bases outside the gene matches: 15. The chain has TRGV5 and TRGJP2. Here the J gene came from matching the DNA to germline, since TCRdb omits it. This TCR came from a child who was a newborn, infant or young child, either healthy, febrile or measles-vaccinated (not recorded which). The sample was blood. CDR3 DNA sequence: TGTGCCACCTGGGACGGCCCCGGGGGGGGGAGTGATTGGATCAAGACGTTT. This gives the protein CATWDGPGGGSDWIKTF.